This record covers a single T cell receptor beta chain. The antigen remains undetermined. The data were taken from a study of cytomegalovirus exposure and HLA in healthy donors. Primers included in the PCR were 60 Vbeta and 13 Jbeta primers. The protocol was immunoSEQ multiplex PCR, while the TCRdb copy is restricted to in-frame clones and leaves out a portion. Among 90,000 to 100,000 clones, 80% were seen once, and the ten largest hold approximately 2%. General study results and limits: As a later analysis showed, a missense DCLRE1C variant was linked to trimming of TCR beta V- and J-genes. Earlier findings revealed that most TCR beta V segments proved productive either about 87% or about 30% of the time. It was likely that a cluster of highly shared sequence variants was a sequencing artifact.

The sample taken for sequencing was PBMCs. The TCR was taken from a man between 18 and 35 years old in good health and CMV-seronegative.

The CDR3 DNA reads TGTGCCGTCGCCCCGGGGACAGCATCCTACGAGCAGTACTTC. Protein sequence: CAVAPGTASYEQYF. The V gene is TRBV30, the J gene TRBJ2-7; TRBD1 matches at 7 bases. In germline, CDR1 is GTSNPN, CDR2 SVGIG (reference sequence). This CDR3 spans 14 amino acids. V lost 8 bases, J lost 1 base, and 11 bases stayed unmatched.